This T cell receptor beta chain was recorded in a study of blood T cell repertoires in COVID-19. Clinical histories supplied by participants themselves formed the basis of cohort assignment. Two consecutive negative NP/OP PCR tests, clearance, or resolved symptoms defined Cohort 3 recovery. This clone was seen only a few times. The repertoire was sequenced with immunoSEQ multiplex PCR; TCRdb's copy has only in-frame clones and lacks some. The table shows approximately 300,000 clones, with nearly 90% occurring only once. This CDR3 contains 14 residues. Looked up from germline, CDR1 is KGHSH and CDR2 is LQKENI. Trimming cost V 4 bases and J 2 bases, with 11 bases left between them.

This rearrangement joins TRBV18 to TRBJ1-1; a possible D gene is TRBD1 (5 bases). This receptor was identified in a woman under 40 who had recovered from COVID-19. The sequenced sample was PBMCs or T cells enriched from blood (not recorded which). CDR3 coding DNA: TGTGCCAGCTCACTTTACGACAGAAACACTGAAGCTTTCTTT. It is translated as CASSLYDRNTEAFF.